The sample holds many counts of the clone carrying this T cell receptor (beta chain). What it binds is not known. Amplifying from RNA transcripts, the study obtained TCR beta CDR3 regions. Following a first-round RT-PCR that used HTBI primers, a second-round multiplex PCR was carried out. TCRdb itself ran the multiplex PCR reads through MiXCR, one entry per CDR3 protein. The data contain 500,000 to 700,000 distinct CDR3 sequences, about a fifth of them seen just once; the ten biggest clones take up approximately 7%. Patients with other autoimmune diseases, uncontrolled infections, pregnancy or lactation were excluded. These data come from a study of Graves' ophthalmopathy and Graves' hyperthyroidism. Study conclusions and caveats: Most thyroid clonotypes with frequency above 0.001 were detected in blood too.

Sequenced sample: peripheral blood. The origin of this receptor is a woman under 30 with stable Graves' hyperthyroidism. Some clones in this sample may be carry-over from other donors' samples.

The CDR3 region is CASEGWPETQYF. DNA of the CDR3: TGTGCCAGCGAGGGTTGGCCGGAGACCCAGTACTTC. The J gene is TRBJ2-5, the V gene TRBV28; a weak D match, TRBD2 (5 bases). The CDR3 runs 12 residues. Trimming cost V 8 bases and J 5 bases, with 12 bases left between them. Germline V gene sequence: CDR1 MDHEN, CDR2 SYDVKM.